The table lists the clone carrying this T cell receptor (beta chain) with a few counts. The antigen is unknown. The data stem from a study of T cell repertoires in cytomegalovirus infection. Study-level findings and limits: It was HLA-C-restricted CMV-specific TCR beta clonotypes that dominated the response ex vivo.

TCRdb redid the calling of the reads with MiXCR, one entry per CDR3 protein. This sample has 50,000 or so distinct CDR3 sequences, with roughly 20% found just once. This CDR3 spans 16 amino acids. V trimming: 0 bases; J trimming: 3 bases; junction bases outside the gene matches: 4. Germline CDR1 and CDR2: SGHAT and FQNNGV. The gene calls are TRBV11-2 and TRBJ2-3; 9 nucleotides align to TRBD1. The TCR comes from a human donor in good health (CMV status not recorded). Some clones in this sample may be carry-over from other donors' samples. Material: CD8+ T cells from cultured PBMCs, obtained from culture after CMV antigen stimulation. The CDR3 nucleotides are TGTGCCAGCAGCTTAGAATGGGGACAGGGTACAGATACGCAGTATTTT. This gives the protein CASSLEWGQGTDTQYF.